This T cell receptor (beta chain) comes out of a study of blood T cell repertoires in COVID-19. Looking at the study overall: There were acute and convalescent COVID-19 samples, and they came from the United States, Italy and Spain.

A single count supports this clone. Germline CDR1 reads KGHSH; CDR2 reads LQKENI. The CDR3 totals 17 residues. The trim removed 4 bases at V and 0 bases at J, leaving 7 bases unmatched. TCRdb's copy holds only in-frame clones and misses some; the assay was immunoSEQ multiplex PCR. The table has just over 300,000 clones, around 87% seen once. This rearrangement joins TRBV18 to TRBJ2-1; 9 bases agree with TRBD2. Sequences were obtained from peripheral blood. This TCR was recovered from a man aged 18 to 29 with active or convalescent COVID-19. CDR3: CASSQSLAGTSYNEQFF. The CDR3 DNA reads TGTGCCAGCTCACAGAGCCTAGCGGGGACCTCCTACAATGAGCAGTTCTTC.